Presented here are 4 T cell receptor beta chains from one specimen sequenced in a study of T cell responses to AZD1222 COVID-19 vaccine. Profiling relied on immunoSEQ multiplex PCR, and the TCRdb table lists in-frame clones only, not all of them. The data show around 33,000 clones, with 91% seen just once and 45% to 55% held by the top ten. The material sequenced was peripheral blood, taken on day 0 of AZD1222 vaccination. These receptors were taken from an adult in good health.

CDR3 bases: TGCGCCAGCGCCCGGGTTGGGGGTACGGGGAACACTGAAGCTTTCTTT. It codes for CASARVGGTGNTEAFF. The chain links TRBV5-1 to TRBJ1-1; TRBD1 is a possible D gene (5 bases). This CDR3 is 16 amino acids long. V was clipped by 7 bases and J by 1 base, with 20 bases between them. Germline V gene data show CDR1 as SGHRS and CDR2 as YFSETQ.

This chain uses TRBV15 with TRBJ1-1; no definite D call. V lost 5 bases and J 4 bases, leaving 20 bases between the germline ends. Per the germline V gene, CDR1 is LNHNV and CDR2 is YYDKDF (reference sequence). This CDR3 has 16 amino acids. The CDR3 DNA is TGTGCCACCAGCGAACCGGGCTCTCCAACGGGCACTGAAGCTTTCTTT. This codes for CATSEPGSPTGTEAFF. Filled out from reference TRBV15 and TRBJ1-1, the complete variable domain reads DAMVIQNPRYQVTQFGKPVTLSCSQTLNHNVMYWYQQKSSQAPKLLFHYYDKDFNNEADTPDNFQSRRPNTSFCFLDIRSPGLGDTAMYLCATSEPGSPTGTEAFFGQGTRLTVV.

The chain uses TRBV19 and TRBJ1-2; D not resolved. Germline V lookup: CDR1 LNHDA, CDR2 SQIVND (reference sequence). V was pared by 7 bases and J by 8 bases, with 17 bases between. This CDR3 region has 13 residues. CDR3 sequence reads: CASTPGKGGGYTF. CDR3 DNA: TGTGCCAGTACCCCGGGCAAGGGCGGAGGCTACACCTTC.

V and J are TRBV13 and TRBJ1-6; 9 nucleotides agree with TRBD1. Trimming removed 4 bases from V and 9 bases from J; junction bases left unmatched: 4. Germline V gives CDR1 PRHDT, CDR2 FYEKMQ (reference sequence). This CDR3 is 14 amino acids long. The CDR3 DNA reads as TGTGCCAGCAGCTCGGGACAGGGAAGTTCACCCCTCCACTTT. This translates into CASSSGQGSSPLHF.